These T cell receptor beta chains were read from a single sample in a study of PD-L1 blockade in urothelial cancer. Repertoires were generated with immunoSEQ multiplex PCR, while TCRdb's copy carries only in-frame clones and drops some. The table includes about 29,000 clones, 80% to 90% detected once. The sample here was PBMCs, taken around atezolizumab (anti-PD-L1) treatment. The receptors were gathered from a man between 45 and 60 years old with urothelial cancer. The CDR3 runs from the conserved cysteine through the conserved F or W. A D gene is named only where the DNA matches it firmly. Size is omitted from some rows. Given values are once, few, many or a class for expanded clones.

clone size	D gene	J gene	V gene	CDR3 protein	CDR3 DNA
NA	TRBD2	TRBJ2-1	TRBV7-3	CASGGSGVTGGNEQFF	TGTGCCAGCGGTGGTAGCGGGGTCACGGGAGGGAATGAGCAGTTCTTC
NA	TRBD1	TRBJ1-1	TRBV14	CASSLRTGGMNTEAFF	TGTGCCAGCAGCCTAAGAACAGGGGGGATGAACACTGAAGCTTTCTTT
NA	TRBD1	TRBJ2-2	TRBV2	CASSYRGLRELFF	TGTGCCAGCAGTTACAGGGGGTTAAGGGAGCTGTTTTTT
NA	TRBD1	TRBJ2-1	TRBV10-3	CATQDRVGEQFF	TGTGCCACCCAGGACAGGGTAGGTGAGCAGTTCTTC
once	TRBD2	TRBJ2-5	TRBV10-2	CASRTSGAGGTQETQYF	TGCGCCAGCAGAACGTCGGGGGCGGGAGGGACTCAAGAGACCCAGTACTTC
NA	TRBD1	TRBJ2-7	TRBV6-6	CASSSGGPYEQYF	TGTGCCAGCAGCTCAGGGGGTCCCTACGAGCAGTACTTC
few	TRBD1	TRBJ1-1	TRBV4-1	CASSQVIGGGTEAFF	TGCGCCAGCAGCCAAGTGATAGGGGGCGGAACTGAAGCTTTCTTT
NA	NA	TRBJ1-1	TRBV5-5	CASSLDSNTEAFF	TGTGCCAGCAGCTTGGACAGCAACACTGAAGCTTTCTTT
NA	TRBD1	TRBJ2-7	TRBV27	CASSFQDRGLLYF	TGTGCCAGCAGTTTCCAGGACAGGGGGCTTCTCTACTTC
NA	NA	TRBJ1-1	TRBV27	CASSLRASGTEAFF	TGTGCCAGCAGTTTGAGGGCGTCGGGCACTGAAGCTTTCTTT
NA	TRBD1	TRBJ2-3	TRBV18	CASSPGGRGTDTQYF	TGTGCCAGCTCACCAGGGGGCAGGGGGACAGATACGCAGTATTTT
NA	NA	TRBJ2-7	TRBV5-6	CASSFGSDRSYEQYF	TGTGCCAGCAGCTTCGGGTCAGACCGCTCCTACGAGCAGTACTTC
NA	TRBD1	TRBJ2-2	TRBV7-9	CASSLPGQGNTGELFF	TGTGCCAGCAGCTTACCGGGACAGGGGAACACCGGGGAGCTGTTTTTT
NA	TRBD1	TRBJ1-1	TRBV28	CASSPLGDRGGRTEAFF	TGTGCCAGCAGTCCCCTTGGAGACAGGGGCGGTCGCACTGAAGCTTTCTTT
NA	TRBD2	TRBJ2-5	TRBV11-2	CASRGTIWETQYF	TGTGCCAGCAGAGGGACTATTTGGGAGACCCAGTACTTC
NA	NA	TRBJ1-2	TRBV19	CATHIGSGQLYGYTF	TGTGCCACCCATATAGGGAGTGGACAGCTCTATGGCTACACCTTC
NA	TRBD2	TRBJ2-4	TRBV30	CAWSQRGGFLGIQYF	TGTGCCTGGAGTCAGCGGGGGGGCTTTTTGGGCATTCAGTACTTC
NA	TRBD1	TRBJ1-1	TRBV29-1	CSVPETGYGKTEAFF	TGCAGCGTTCCCGAGACAGGGTATGGAAAGACTGAAGCTTTCTTT
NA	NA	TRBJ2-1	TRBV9	CASSVEVSYNEQFF	TGTGCCAGCAGCGTTGAGGTCTCTTACAATGAGCAGTTCTTC
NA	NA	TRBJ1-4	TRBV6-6	CASNLEGRATNEKLFF	TGTGCCAGCAATCTAGAGGGGAGGGCAACTAATGAAAAACTGTTTTTT